The 25 T cell receptor beta chains listed next were all sequenced from one sample in a study of regulatory T cells in long-lasting Graves disease. Indicated time point: newly diagnosed GD, antithyroid drugs for less than 3 months. Preparation of the TCR library used RNA extracted from PBMCs. Library construction for TCR beta used iRepertoire HTBI primers and Arm-PCR of CDR3 regions. TCRdb called the multiplex PCR reads again in MiXCR, with one record for every CDR3 protein. The table lists around 470,000 distinct CDR3 sequences, 12% to 15% of them singletons. The sample also formed part of further work on T cells in Graves' hyperthyroidism and ophthalmopathy.

The source was peripheral blood mononuclear cells (PBMCs), collected at new diagnosis, from a patient treated with antithyroid drugs. The receptors originated from a woman aged 45-60 years with Graves disease.

This clonotype came up a few times. The chain couples TRBV12-3 or TRBV12-4 to TRBJ1-4, with a possible D match to TRBD1 (6 bases). V was trimmed by 1 base and J by 15 bases, leaving 15 bases between them. The CDR3 loop spans 13 amino acids. The CDR3 nucleotides read TGTGCCAGCAGTTTAGAGGGGGGTTTTCGATTGTTTTTT. Its protein is CASSLEGGFRLFF.

With regard to this clonotype: This may come from a read error, since a much larger clone is one base off. V gene TRBV5-1 combines with J gene TRBJ2-1; perhaps TRBD2 as D (7 bases). Germline lookup yields CDR1 SGHRS and CDR2 YFSETQ. Trimming pared 7 bases from V and 10 bases from J, leaving 24 bases between. CDR3 length: 15 residues. CDR3 protein: CASGRGGAEMGEQFF. The CDR3 DNA follows: TGCGCCAGCGGGAGAGGGGGGGCCGAGATGGGAGAGCAGTTCTTC.

This clonotype was recorded at least ten times. The chain uses TRBV24-1 and TRBJ1-3; 7 nucleotides match TRBD1. The CDR3 totals 16 residues. Germline-derived CDR1 and CDR2 are KGHDR and SFDVKD. V lost 8 bases to trimming and J lost 0 bases; unmatched junction nucleotides: 9. The CDR3 nucleotides read TGTGCCACCAAAAGGGGGCTAATCAACTCTGGAAACACCATATATTTT. It is translated as CATKRGLINSGNTIYF.

In its sample, this clonotype was seen many times. The chain is built from TRBV7-3 and TRBJ2-5, with 7 bases matching TRBD2. The V segment lost 2 bases and the J segment 0 bases; nucleotides outside the gene matches: 6. The CDR3 is 16 amino acids. Germline V CDR1 and CDR2: SGHTA, FQGTGA. CDR3 nucleotides: TGTGCCAGCAGCTTACTAGGCGGGGGAGACCAAGAGACCCAGTACTTC. The encoded protein is CASSLLGGGDQETQYF.

The chain links TRBV6-2 or TRBV6-3 to TRBJ1-2; TRBD1 agrees at 10 bases. Germline CDR1 MNHEY, CDR2 SVGEGT. Trimming cost V 5 bases and J 7 bases; bases outside gene matches: 4. The CDR3 length is 13 residues. In nucleotides, the CDR3 is TGTGCCAGCAGTATCGGGACAGGGGTTGGCTACACCTTC. It yields the protein CASSIGTGVGYTF.

The table lists this clonotype with a few counts. The rearrangement uses TRBV5-5 and TRBJ1-4; TRBD1 matches 9 bases. CDR3 length: 15 residues. Germline V gene lookup returns CDR1 SGHKS and CDR2 YYEKEE (reference sequence). V was clipped by 4 bases and J by 8 bases; unmatched bases: 9. The CDR3, as DNA: TGTGCCAGCAGCCCTACAGGGGGCGCAGGGGAAAAACTGTTTTTT. It encodes CASSPTGGAGEKLFF.

This clonotype has at least ten counts. The chain employs TRBV2 and TRBJ2-3; D is ambiguous. The CDR3 loop spans 15 amino acids. Germline assignment: CDR1 SNHLY and CDR2 FYNNEI. V dropped 4 bases and J dropped 0 bases, with 11 bases sitting between them. The CDR3 spells CASSVSDTSTDTQYF. The CDR3 DNA is TGTGCCAGCAGTGTGAGCGATACTAGCACAGATACGCAGTATTTT.

This clonotype was picked up many times. V is TRBV7-2 and J is TRBJ1-4, with 9 bases lining up with TRBD1. Germline V lookup: CDR1 SGHTA, CDR2 FQGNSA. J was trimmed by 8 bases and V by 3 bases; bases with no gene match: 7. The CDR3 is made up of 15 amino acids. The CDR3 reads CASSFGDRVGEKLFF. In nucleotides, the CDR3 is TGTGCCAGCAGCTTTGGGGACAGGGTAGGGGAAAAACTGTTTTTT.

This clonotype was seen ten or more times. The chain recombines TRBV28 with TRBJ2-3; 9 nucleotides align to TRBD1. The CDR3 loop spans 16 amino acids. Trimming took 6 bases from V and 7 from J; bases not matched to a gene: 14. Germline values: CDR1 MDHEN, CDR2 SYDVKM. The chain's CDR3 is CASSPFRDRVWNTQYF. The CDR3 region has the DNA TGTGCCAGCAGCCCCTTCCGGGACAGGGTGTGGAATACGCAGTATTTT.

Ten or more counts support this clonotype. The rearrangement links TRBV2 to TRBJ2-7, with unresolved D. V was pared by 6 bases and J by 3 bases, with 6 bases between. Germline lookup yields CDR1 SNHLY and CDR2 FYNNEI. The length of the CDR3 is 11 residues. The CDR3 protein is CASRWGYEQYF. CDR3 bases: TGTGCCAGCAGGTGGGGCTACGAGCAGTACTTC. The variable domain in full, completed from reference TRBV2 and TRBJ2-7, reads EPEVTQTPSHQVTQMGQEVILRCVPISNHLYFYWYRQILGQKVEFLVSFYNNEISEKSEIFDDQFSVERPDGSNFTLKIRSTKLEDSAMYFCASRWGYEQYFGPGTRLTVT.

The sample holds many counts of this clonotype. The gene calls are TRBV5-1 and TRBJ1-2; 8 nucleotides line up with TRBD1. Germline CDR1 reads SGHRS; CDR2 reads YFSETQ. J was trimmed by 7 bases and V by 4 bases; bases with no gene match: 9. CDR3 length: 14 residues. The CDR3 DNA reads as TGCGCCAGCAGCCCGGTTCAGGGGGCGATTGGCTACACCTTC. Its protein is CASSPVQGAIGYTF. Based on the CDR3 plus reference TRBV5-1 and TRBJ1-2, the full variable domain is KAGVTQTPRYLIKTRGQQVTLSCSPISGHRSVSWYQQTPGQGLQFLFEYFSETQRNKGNFPGRFSGRQFSNSRSEMNVSTLELGDSALYLCASSPVQGAIGYTFGSGTRLTVV.

V is TRBV24-1 and J is TRBJ2-2; D is undetermined. The length of the CDR3 is 14 residues. Germline V lookup: CDR1 KGHDR, CDR2 SFDVKD. Trimming left V 1 base short and J 5 bases short, with 7 bases between. The CDR3 reads CATSDFGRTGELFF. Written as DNA, the CDR3 is TGTGCCACCAGTGATTTCGGCAGGACCGGGGAGCTGTTTTTT.

This clonotype was counted many times. The genes are TRBV28 and TRBJ2-3; 7 bases match TRBD1. V lost 5 bases, J lost 3 bases, and 5 bases stayed unmatched. Germline V gene data show CDR1 as MDHEN and CDR2 as SYDVKM. The CDR3 extends over 14 amino acids. The CDR3 DNA reads as TGTGCCAGCAGTCCCCCACAGGGGACAGATACGCAGTATTTT. It yields the protein CASSPPQGTDTQYF.

This clonotype was counted only a few times. The chain combines TRBV20-1 with TRBJ2-1, with 7 bases that match TRBD2. With V trimmed by 6 bases and J by 0 bases, 5 bases remained unmatched. Germline CDR1 reads DFQATT; CDR2 reads SNEGSKA (reference sequence). The CDR3 consists of 14 residues. CDR3 sequence (DNA): TGCAGTGCACCCAGCGGGACCTCCTACAATGAGCAGTTCTTC. This sequence encodes CSAPSGTSYNEQFF.

This clonotype appeared a few times. In nucleotides, the CDR3 is TGTGCCATCAGTGATACGGTGCAACGCAATGAGCAGTTCTTC. Residues: CAISDTVQRNEQFF. The chain couples TRBV10-3 to TRBJ2-1; D is unresolved. Looked up from germline, CDR1 is ENHRY and CDR2 is SYGVKD. This CDR3 contains 14 residues. V gave up 3 bases and J gave up 6 bases, with 12 bases separating them.

Turning to this clonotype: A much larger clone lies one base from this, so it may be a read error. This is likely a read error, given that the CDR3 carries no conserved phenylalanine or tryptophan at its end. The chain employs TRBV18 and TRBJ2-7, with 7 bases lining up with TRBD1. Germline V gene lookup returns CDR1 KGHSH and CDR2 LQKENI. V was pared by 5 bases and J by 3 bases, with 7 bases of the junction left unmatched. The CDR3 has 14 amino acids. DNA of the CDR3: TGTGCCAGCTCAGAGACAGGGACGAGCTACGAGCAGTACTCC. Encoded protein: CASSETGTSYEQYS.

In regard to this clonotype: Just one base apart from a much larger clone, this may be a read error. The V and J genes are TRBV30 and TRBJ2-7, with a possible D match to TRBD2 (5 bases). The CDR3 sequence is 13 residues long. Germline V gene sequence: CDR1 GTSNPN, CDR2 SVGIG (reference sequence). This CDR3 reads CAWSEGSSYGQYF. The CDR3 DNA reads as TGTGCCTGGAGTGAAGGGAGCTCCTACGGGCAGTACTTC.

This clonotype was recorded at least ten times. The rearrangement uses TRBV14 and TRBJ2-7; D remains unclear. The V and J ends lost 1 base and 5 bases respectively, with 6 bases between them. Germline V gene lookup returns CDR1 SGHDN and CDR2 FVKESK. The CDR3 is 12 amino acids. CDR3 sequence (DNA): TGTGCCAGCAGCCAAGGATCCGACGAGCAGTACTTC. Translated: CASSQGSDEQYF.

This clonotype was seen many times. The chain joins TRBV2 to TRBJ1-1; D not certain. Per germline, CDR1 SNHLY and CDR2 FYNNEI. The CDR3 spans 12 residues. Trimming removed 7 bases from V and 5 bases from J, with 11 bases in between. The CDR3 is CASKDVDTEAFF. The CDR3 bases are TGTGCCAGCAAGGACGTCGATACTGAAGCTTTCTTT.

About this clonotype: A much larger clone lies one base from this, so it may be a read error. The chain employs TRBV3-1 and TRBJ2-2, with 8 bases identical to TRBD1. The CDR3 is 15 residues long. Germline V gene data show CDR1 as LGHDT and CDR2 as YNNKEL (reference sequence). The CDR3 loop reads CGSSQARGQTGELFF. The CDR3 DNA follows: TGTGGCAGCAGCCAAGCCAGGGGGCAGACCGGGGAGCTGTTTTTT. Full variable domain (rest looked up from reference TRBV3-1 and TRBJ2-2): DTAVSQTPKYLVTQMGNDKSIKCEQNLGHDTMYWYKQDSKKFLKIMFSYNNKELIINETVPNRFSPKSPDKAHLNLHINSLELGDSAVYFCGSSQARGQTGELFFGEGSRLTVL.

This clonotype has just a few counts. The chain couples TRBV30 to TRBJ2-2; 8 bases align to TRBD1. The CDR3 extends over 16 amino acids. CDR1 is GTSNPN, CDR2 SVGIG, per germline (reference sequence). V lost 2 bases to trimming and J lost 1 base; unmatched junction nucleotides: 6. Here the CDR3 reads CAWSNGGTGNTGELFF. The DNA for the CDR3 is TGTGCCTGGAGTAATGGGGGGACAGGGAACACCGGGGAGCTGTTTTTT.

The chain is built from TRBV19 and TRBJ2-1; tentatively, D is TRBD2 (5 bases). The V end was cut by 9 bases, the J end by 3 bases, with 15 bases between. The CDR3 loop spans 14 amino acids. Per the germline V gene, CDR1 is LNHDA and CDR2 is SQIVND (reference sequence). Here the CDR3 reads CASRAPEVYNEQFF. CDR3 bases: TGTGCCAGCAGAGCACCGGAGGTCTACAATGAGCAGTTCTTC.

The V and J genes are TRBV5-6 and TRBJ2-1; 15 bases fit TRBD2. Germline V gene data show CDR1 as SGHDT and CDR2 as YYEEEE. This CDR3 is 17 amino acids long. Trimming at V came to 4 bases and at J to 4 bases, leaving 6 bases not matched to a gene. CDR3 amino acids: CASSPPGLAGGYNEQFF. The CDR3 DNA reads TGTGCCAGCAGCCCCCCGGGACTAGCGGGAGGTTACAATGAGCAGTTCTTC.

The V and J genes are TRBV6-1 and TRBJ2-2; 10 bases fit TRBD1. Germline CDR1 is MNHNS and CDR2 is SASEGT. This CDR3 is 14 amino acids long. Unmatched junction bases numbered 4, after V lost 4 bases and J lost 8 bases. CDR3 sequence reads: CASSGQGATGELFF. CDR3 sequence (DNA): TGTGCCAGCAGTGGACAGGGGGCAACGGGGGAGCTGTTTTTT.

This clonotype came up once. The genes are TRBV9 and TRBJ1-2; D ambiguous. This CDR3 spans 14 amino acids. Germline CDR1 SGDLS, CDR2 YYNGEE. The V gene lost 5 bases and the J gene lost 4 bases, with 15 bases spanning the gap. The CDR3 DNA reads as TGTGCCAGCAGTGTTGGTACCGATCCCTATGGCTACACCTTC. This translates into CASSVGTDPYGYTF. Supplemented by reference TRBV9 and TRBJ1-2, the full variable domain reads DSGVTQTPKHLITATGQRVTLRCSPRSGDLSVYWYQQSLDQGLQFLIQYYNGEERAKGNILERFSAQQFPDLHSELNLSSLELGDSALYFCASSVGTDPYGYTFGSGTRLTVV.